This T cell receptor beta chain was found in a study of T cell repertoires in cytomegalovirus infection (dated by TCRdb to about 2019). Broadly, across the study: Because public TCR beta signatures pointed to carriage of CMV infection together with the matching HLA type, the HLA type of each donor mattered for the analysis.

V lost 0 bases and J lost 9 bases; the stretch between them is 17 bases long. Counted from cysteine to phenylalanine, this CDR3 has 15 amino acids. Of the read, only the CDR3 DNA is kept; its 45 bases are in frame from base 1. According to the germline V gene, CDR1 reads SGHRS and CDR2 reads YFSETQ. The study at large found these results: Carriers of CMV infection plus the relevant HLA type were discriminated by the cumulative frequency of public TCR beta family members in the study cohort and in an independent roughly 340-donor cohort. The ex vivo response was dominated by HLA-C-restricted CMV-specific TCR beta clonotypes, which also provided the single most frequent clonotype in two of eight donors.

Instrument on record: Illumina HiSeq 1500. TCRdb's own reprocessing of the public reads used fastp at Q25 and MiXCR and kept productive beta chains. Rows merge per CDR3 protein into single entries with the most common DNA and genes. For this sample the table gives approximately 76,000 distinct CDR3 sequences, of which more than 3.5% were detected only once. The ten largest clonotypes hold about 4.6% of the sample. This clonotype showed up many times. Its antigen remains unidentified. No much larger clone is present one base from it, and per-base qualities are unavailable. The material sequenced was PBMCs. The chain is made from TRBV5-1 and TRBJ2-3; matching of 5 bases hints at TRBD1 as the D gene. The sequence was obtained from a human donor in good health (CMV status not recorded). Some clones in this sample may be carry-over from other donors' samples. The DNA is TGCGCCAGCAGCTTGGCCGCCCCTACAAGGGGAACGCAGTATTTT. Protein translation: CASSLAAPTRGTQYF.